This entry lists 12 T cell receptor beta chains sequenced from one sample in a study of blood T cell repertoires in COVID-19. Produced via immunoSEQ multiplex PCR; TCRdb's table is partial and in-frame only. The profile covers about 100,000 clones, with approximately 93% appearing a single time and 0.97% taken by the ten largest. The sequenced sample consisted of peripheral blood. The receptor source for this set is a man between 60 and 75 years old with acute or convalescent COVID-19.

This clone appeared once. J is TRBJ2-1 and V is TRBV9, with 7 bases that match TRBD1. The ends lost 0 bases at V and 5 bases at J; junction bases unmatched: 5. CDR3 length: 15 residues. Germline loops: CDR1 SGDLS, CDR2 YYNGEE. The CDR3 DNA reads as TGTGCCAGCAGCGTAGCGGGACAGACTCACAATGAGCAGTTCTTC. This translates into CASSVAGQTHNEQFF. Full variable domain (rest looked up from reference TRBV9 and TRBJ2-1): DSGVTQTPKHLITATGQRVTLRCSPRSGDLSVYWYQQSLDQGLQFLIQYYNGEERAKGNILERFSAQQFPDLHSELNLSSLELGDSALYFCASSVAGQTHNEQFFGPGTRLTVL.

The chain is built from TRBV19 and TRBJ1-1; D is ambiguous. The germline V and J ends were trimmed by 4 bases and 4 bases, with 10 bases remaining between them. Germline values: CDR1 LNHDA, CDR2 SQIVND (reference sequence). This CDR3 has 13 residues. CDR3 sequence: CASSTRAGTEAFF. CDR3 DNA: TGTGCCAGTAGTACGCGGGCGGGCACTGAAGCTTTCTTT.

Here the CDR3 DNA reads TGTGCCAGTAGTATGAGACACGCATCTGAAGCTTTCTTT. Translation: CASSMRHASEAFF. The V call is TRBV19, the J call TRBJ1-1, with unresolved D. Trimming removed 3 bases from V and 6 bases from J, with 11 bases in between. Germline CDR1 is LNHDA and CDR2 is SQIVND (reference sequence). The CDR3 covers 13 residues.

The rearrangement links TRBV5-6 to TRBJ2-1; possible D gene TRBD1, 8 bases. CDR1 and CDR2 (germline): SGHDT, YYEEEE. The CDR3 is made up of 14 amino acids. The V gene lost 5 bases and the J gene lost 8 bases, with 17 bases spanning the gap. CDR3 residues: CASRAGTGLYEQFF. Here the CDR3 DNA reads TGTGCCAGCAGAGCGGGGACAGGTTTATATGAGCAGTTCTTC.

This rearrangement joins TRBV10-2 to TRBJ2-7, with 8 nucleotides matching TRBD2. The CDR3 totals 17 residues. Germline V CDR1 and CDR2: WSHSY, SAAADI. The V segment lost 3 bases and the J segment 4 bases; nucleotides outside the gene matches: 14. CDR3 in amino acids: CASSDLSGRAENYEQYF. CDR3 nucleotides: TGCGCCAGCAGTGATTTATCCGGGAGGGCCGAAAATTACGAGCAGTACTTC.

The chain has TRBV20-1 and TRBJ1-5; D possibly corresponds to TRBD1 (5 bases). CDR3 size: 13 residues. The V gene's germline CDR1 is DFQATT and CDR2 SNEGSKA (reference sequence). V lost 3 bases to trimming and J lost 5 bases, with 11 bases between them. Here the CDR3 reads CSASWGVDQPQHF. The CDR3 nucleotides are TGCAGTGCTAGTTGGGGGGTGGATCAGCCCCAGCATTTT.

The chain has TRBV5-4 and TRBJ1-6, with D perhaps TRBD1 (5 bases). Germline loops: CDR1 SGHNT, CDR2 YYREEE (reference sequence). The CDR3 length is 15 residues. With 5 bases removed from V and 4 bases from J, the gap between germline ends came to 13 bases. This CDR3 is CASRPWRGYNSPLHF. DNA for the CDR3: TGTGCCAGCAGACCTTGGAGGGGTTATAATTCACCCCTCCACTTT.

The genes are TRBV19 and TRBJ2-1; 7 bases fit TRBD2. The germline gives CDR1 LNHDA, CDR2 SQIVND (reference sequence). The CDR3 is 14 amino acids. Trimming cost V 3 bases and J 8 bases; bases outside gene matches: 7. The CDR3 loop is CASSIRREKHEQFF. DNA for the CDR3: TGTGCCAGTAGTATTCGGCGGGAGAAACATGAGCAGTTCTTC.

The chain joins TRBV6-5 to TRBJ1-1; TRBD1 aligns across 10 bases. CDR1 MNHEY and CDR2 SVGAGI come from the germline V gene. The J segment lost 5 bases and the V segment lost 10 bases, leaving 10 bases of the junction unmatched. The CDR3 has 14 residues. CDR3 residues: CATGQGWYWTEAFF. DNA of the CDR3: TGTGCCACGGGACAGGGGTGGTATTGGACTGAAGCTTTCTTT.

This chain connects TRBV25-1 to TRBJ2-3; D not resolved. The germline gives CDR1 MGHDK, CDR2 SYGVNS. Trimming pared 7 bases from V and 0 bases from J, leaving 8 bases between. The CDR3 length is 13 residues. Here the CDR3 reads CASNTASTDTQYF. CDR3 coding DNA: TGTGCCAGCAATACAGCCAGCACAGATACGCAGTATTTT.

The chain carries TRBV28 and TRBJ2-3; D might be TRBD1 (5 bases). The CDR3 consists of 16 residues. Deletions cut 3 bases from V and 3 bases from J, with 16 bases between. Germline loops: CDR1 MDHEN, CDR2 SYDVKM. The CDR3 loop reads CASSFRGKGPTDTQYF. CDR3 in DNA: TGTGCCAGCAGTTTCCGCGGAAAGGGGCCGACAGATACGCAGTATTTT.

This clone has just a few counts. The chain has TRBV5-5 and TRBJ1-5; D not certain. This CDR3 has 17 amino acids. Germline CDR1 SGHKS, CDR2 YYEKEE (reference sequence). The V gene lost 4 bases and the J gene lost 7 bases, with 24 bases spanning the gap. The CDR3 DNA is TGTGCCAGCAGCCCCAACCCAAGGCGGGAGGTAGAACAGCCCCAGCATTTT. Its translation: CASSPNPRREVEQPQHF. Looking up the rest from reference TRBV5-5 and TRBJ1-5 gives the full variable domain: DAGVTQSPTHLIKTRGQQVTLRCSPISGHKSVSWYQQVLGQGPQFIFQYYEKEERGRGNFPDRFSARQFPNYSSELNVNALLLGDSALYLCASSPNPRREVEQPQHFGDGTRLSIL.